These 19 T cell receptor beta chains came from one sample sequenced in a study of blood T cell repertoires in COVID-19. Sequencing was performed with immunoSEQ multiplex PCR; in TCRdb, only in-frame clones are kept and a portion is missing. The table includes about 250,000 clones, about 80% detected once. The specimen was PBMCs or T cells enriched from blood (not recorded which). These receptors were taken from a man between 50 and 59 years old who had recovered from COVID-19.

The V gene is TRBV18, the J gene TRBJ1-5; 7 nucleotides line up with TRBD1. From germline, CDR1 is KGHSH and CDR2 LQKENI. The ends lost 3 bases at V and 5 bases at J; junction bases unmatched: 10. This CDR3 is built from 16 residues. CDR3 sequence: CASSPLHRGRDQPQHF. The CDR3 bases are TGTGCCAGCTCACCTTTACACAGGGGCCGGGATCAGCCCCAGCATTTT.

This clone was found once. The V call is TRBV6-2 or TRBV6-3, the J call TRBJ2-4; TRBD2 matches at 7 bases. Germline V lookup: CDR1 MNHEY, CDR2 SVGEGT. This CDR3 region has 18 residues. The J segment lost 1 base and the V segment lost 2 bases, leaving 11 bases of the junction unmatched. CDR3 protein: CASSYLERDSRAKNIQYF. The DNA of the CDR3 is TGTGCCAGCAGTTACCTAGAGCGGGACTCCAGGGCCAAAAACATTCAGTACTTC.

As DNA, the CDR3 is TGTGCCAGTGGTTCGCGGGGGAAAACCTACGAGCAGTACTTC. It specifies CASGSRGKTYEQYF. The chain carries TRBV2 and TRBJ2-7; 7 nucleotides line up with TRBD2. The V gene's germline CDR1 is SNHLY and CDR2 FYNNEI. After removal of 9 bases from V and 2 bases from J, the junction contained 10 bases not matched to a gene. This CDR3 has 14 amino acids.

The chain carries TRBV2 and TRBJ1-5; D gene unclear. Germline CDR1 SNHLY, CDR2 FYNNEI. The CDR3 runs to 16 residues. V shed 5 bases and J shed 0 bases, with 14 bases lying between them. CDR3 bases: TGTGCCAGCAGTTTCTCTGGCGGAAATAGCAATCAGCCCCAGCATTTT. Encoded protein: CASSFSGGNSNQPQHF.

The chain joins TRBV9 to TRBJ2-2; 10 bases map to TRBD2. Germline CDR1 SGDLS, CDR2 YYNGEE. This CDR3 has 18 amino acids. With V trimmed by 0 bases and J by 4 bases, 9 bases remained unmatched. The CDR3 is CASSVVSGGAMGTGELFF. The CDR3, as DNA: TGTGCCAGCAGCGTAGTGAGCGGGGGGGCCATGGGCACCGGGGAGCTGTTTTTT. The whole variable domain, remainder taken from reference TRBV9 and TRBJ2-2, is DSGVTQTPKHLITATGQRVTLRCSPRSGDLSVYWYQQSLDQGLQFLIQYYNGEERAKGNILERFSAQQFPDLHSELNLSSLELGDSALYFCASSVVSGGAMGTGELFFGEGSRLTVL.

CDR3 in DNA: TGTGCCAGCAGCCCCAGACTAGCGGGAGTGTTAGGAGAGACCCAGTACTTC. Its protein is CASSPRLAGVLGETQYF. The rearrangement links TRBV11-3 to TRBJ2-5; 12 bases agree with TRBD2. CDR3 length: 17 residues. V gave up 5 bases and J gave up 4 bases; unmatched junction bases: 11. The germline gives CDR1 SGHNT, CDR2 YENEEA.

This clone was seen once. The rearrangement links TRBV19 to TRBJ2-1; 9 nucleotides agree with TRBD2. Losses at the gene ends were 6 bases for V and 9 bases for J; bases not matched to a gene: 9. The CDR3 covers 14 residues. Germline V gene data show CDR1 as LNHDA and CDR2 as SQIVND (reference sequence). The CDR3 protein is CASRRLAGPGEQFF. Here the CDR3 DNA reads TGTGCCAGTAGAAGGCTAGCGGGACCGGGTGAGCAGTTCTTC. Together with reference TRBV19 and TRBJ2-1, the CDR3 gives the full variable domain: DGGITQSPKYLFRKEGQNVTLSCEQNLNHDAMYWYRQDPGQGLRLIYYSQIVNDFQKGDIAEGYSVSREKKESFPLTVTSAQKNPTAFYLCASRRLAGPGEQFFGPGTRLTVL.

This chain uses TRBV6-5 with TRBJ2-3; 7 positions match TRBD2. The CDR3 spans 13 residues. The J segment lost 0 bases and the V segment lost 9 bases, leaving 3 bases of the junction unmatched. Germline loops: CDR1 MNHEY, CDR2 SVGAGI. CDR3 in DNA: TGTGCCAGTCGAGCGGGGAGCACAGATACGCAGTATTTT. The encoded protein is CASRAGSTDTQYF.

This chain links TRBV18 with TRBJ1-1, with TRBD1 identical over 7 bases. The CDR3 contains 13 residues. CDR1 and CDR2 (germline): KGHSH, LQKENI. Losses at the gene ends were 2 bases for V and 8 bases for J; bases not matched to a gene: 5. The CDR3 sequence is CASSPGTDREAFF. The CDR3 DNA is TGTGCCAGCTCACCAGGGACGGACAGGGAAGCTTTCTTT.

V gene TRBV27 combines with J gene TRBJ1-2; perhaps TRBD1 as D (6 bases). Between the trimmed V and J ends, which lost 6 bases and 8 bases, there was a span of 10 bases. The V gene's germline CDR1 is MNHEY and CDR2 SMNVEV (reference sequence). This CDR3 comprises 11 residues. The CDR3 region is CASRGDIGYTF. The DNA for the CDR3 is TGTGCCAGCAGGGGGGACATCGGCTACACCTTC.

The chain links TRBV23-1 to TRBJ1-5; a weak D match, TRBD1 (5 bases). TRBV23-1 is placed among ORFs of uncertain function. V was shortened by 4 bases and J by 7 bases, with 8 bases between the two germline ends. There are 12 residues in the CDR3. The CDR3 DNA is TGCGCCAGCAGTCTTGGGGCCCAGCCCCAGCATTTT. Translating gives CASSLGAQPQHF.

The gene calls are TRBV2 and TRBJ1-4; D is ambiguous. The CDR3 contains 14 residues. V lost 3 bases and J lost 8, with 13 bases in between. CDR1 and CDR2 (germline): SNHLY, FYNNEI. CDR3 in amino acids: CASSEEGSGEKLFF. The CDR3 nucleotides read TGTGCCAGCAGTGAGGAGGGTTCGGGGGAAAAACTGTTTTTT.

The chain couples TRBV28 to TRBJ1-5, with 9 positions matching TRBD1. Germline V gene sequence: CDR1 MDHEN, CDR2 SYDVKM. V lost 6 bases and J lost 5; bases outside the gene matches: 5. The CDR3 consists of 14 residues. The CDR3 sequence: CASSPTGGHQPQHF. The CDR3 bases are TGTGCCAGCAGCCCGACAGGGGGTCATCAGCCCCAGCATTTT.

This chain uses TRBV10-3 with TRBJ2-7; a possible D gene is TRBD1 (7 bases). The CDR3 consists of 14 residues. Germline V CDR1 and CDR2: ENHRY, SYGVKD. V lost 3 bases and J 3 bases, leaving 12 bases between the germline ends. The DNA of the CDR3 is TGTGCCATCAGTGATGCAGGGGGGCTCTACGAGCAGTACTTC. Translation gives CAISDAGGLYEQYF.

The chain combines TRBV28 with TRBJ2-1; 11 bases fit TRBD2. V trimming: 6 bases; J trimming: 4 bases; junction bases outside the gene matches: 8. Per germline, CDR1 MDHEN and CDR2 SYDVKM. This CDR3 contains 16 residues. This CDR3 is CASSRMGLAVYNEQFF. The CDR3 nucleotides are TGTGCCAGCAGCCGGATGGGACTAGCGGTATACAATGAGCAGTTCTTC.

The chain recombines TRBV10-3 with TRBJ2-2; 8 bases are shared with TRBD1. The CDR3 has 16 residues. The trim removed 7 bases at V and 1 base at J, leaving 8 bases unmatched. Per germline, CDR1 ENHRY and CDR2 SYGVKD. CDR3 in amino acids: CAIKPSGTGNTGELFF. The CDR3 region has the DNA TGTGCCATCAAGCCCTCCGGGACAGGGAACACCGGGGAGCTGTTTTTT.

The gene calls are TRBV6-4 and TRBJ1-2; D not certain. V was clipped by 0 bases and J by 7 bases, with 9 bases between them. CDR1 is MRHNA and CDR2 is SNTAGT in the germline V gene. The CDR3 extends over 13 amino acids. This chain's CDR3 is CASSDSAWSGYTF. For the CDR3, the DNA is TGTGCCAGCAGTGACTCGGCGTGGAGTGGCTACACCTTC.

This chain joins TRBV19 and TRBJ1-5; D call uncertain. The CDR3 has 15 residues. V dropped 3 bases and J dropped 0 bases, with 9 bases sitting between them. The germline V gene encodes CDR1 LNHDA and CDR2 SQIVND (reference sequence). This CDR3 is CASSIKHYSNQPQHF. The CDR3 DNA is TGTGCCAGTAGTATTAAGCATTATAGCAATCAGCCCCAGCATTTT.

This sequence joins TRBV5-1 and TRBJ2-2, with TRBD2 matching 9 bases. The germline V gene encodes CDR1 SGHRS and CDR2 YFSETQ. V dropped 0 bases and J dropped 0; count of bases not matched to a gene: 3. The CDR3 runs to 17 residues. The CDR3: CASSLDSGSTNTGELFF. CDR3 coding DNA: TGCGCCAGCAGCTTGGATAGCGGGAGTACGAACACCGGGGAGCTGTTTTTT.